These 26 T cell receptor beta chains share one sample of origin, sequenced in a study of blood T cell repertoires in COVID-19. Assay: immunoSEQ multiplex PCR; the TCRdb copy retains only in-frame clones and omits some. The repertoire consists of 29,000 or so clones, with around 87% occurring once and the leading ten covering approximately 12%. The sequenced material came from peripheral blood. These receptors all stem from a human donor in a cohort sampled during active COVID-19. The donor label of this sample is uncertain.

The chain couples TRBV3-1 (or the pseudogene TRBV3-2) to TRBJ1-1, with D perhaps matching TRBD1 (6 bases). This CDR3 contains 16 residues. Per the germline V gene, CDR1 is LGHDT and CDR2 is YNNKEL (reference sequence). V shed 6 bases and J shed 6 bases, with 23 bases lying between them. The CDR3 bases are TGTGCCAGCAGTTTCTCCCTCGGGGGGGGCGAGTCTGAAGCTTTCTTT. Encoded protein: CASSFSLGGGESEAFF.

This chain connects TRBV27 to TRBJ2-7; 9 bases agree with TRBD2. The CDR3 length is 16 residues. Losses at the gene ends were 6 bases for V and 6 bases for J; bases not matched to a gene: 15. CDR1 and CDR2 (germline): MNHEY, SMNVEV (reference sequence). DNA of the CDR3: TGTGCCAGCAGGTCCGGGACTAGCAAACGATTTGGCGAGCAGTACTTC. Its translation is CASRSGTSKRFGEQYF.

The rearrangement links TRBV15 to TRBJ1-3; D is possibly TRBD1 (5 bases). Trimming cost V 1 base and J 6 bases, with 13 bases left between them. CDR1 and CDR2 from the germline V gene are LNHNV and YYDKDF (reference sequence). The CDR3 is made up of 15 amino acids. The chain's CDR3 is CATSRGGGAENTIYF. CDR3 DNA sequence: TGTGCCACCAGCAGAGGTGGAGGGGCCGAAAACACCATATATTTT.

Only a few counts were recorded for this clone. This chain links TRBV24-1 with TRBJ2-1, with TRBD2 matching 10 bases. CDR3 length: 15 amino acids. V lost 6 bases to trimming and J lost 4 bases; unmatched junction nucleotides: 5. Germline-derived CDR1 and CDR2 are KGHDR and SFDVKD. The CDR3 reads CATSRAGGTYNEQFF. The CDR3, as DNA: TGTGCCACCAGTCGAGCGGGAGGGACTTACAATGAGCAGTTCTTC.

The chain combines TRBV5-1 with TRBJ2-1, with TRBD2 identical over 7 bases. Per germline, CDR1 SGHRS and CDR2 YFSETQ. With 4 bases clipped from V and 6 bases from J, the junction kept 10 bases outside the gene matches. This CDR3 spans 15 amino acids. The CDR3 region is CASSRGGSGGNEQFF. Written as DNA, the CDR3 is TGCGCCAGCAGCCGTGGAGGGTCGGGAGGCAATGAGCAGTTCTTC.

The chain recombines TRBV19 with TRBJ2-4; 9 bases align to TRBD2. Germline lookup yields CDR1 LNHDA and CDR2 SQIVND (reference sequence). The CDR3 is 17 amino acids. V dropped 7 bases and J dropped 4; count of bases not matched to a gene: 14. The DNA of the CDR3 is TGTGCCAGTATGGGATTCGGTAGCGGGAGATCTAAAAACATTCAGTACTTC. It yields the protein CASMGFGSGRSKNIQYF.

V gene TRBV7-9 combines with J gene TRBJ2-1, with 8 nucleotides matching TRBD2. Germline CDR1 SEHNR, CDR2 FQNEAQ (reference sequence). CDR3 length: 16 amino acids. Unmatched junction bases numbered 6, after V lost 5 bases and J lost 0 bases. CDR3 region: CASSKIAGSSYNEQFF. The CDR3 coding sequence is TGTGCCAGCAGCAAGATAGCGGGGAGCTCCTACAATGAGCAGTTCTTC.

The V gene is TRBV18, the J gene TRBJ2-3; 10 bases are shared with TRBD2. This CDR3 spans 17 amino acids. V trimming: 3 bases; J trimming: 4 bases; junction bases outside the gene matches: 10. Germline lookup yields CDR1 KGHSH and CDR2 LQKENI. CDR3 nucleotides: TGTGCCAGCTCACCTTGGGCTAGCGGGAGTATCTCAGATACGCAGTATTTT. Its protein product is CASSPWASGSISDTQYF.

The CDR3 sequence is CASSRRNRPLEQYF. The CDR3 region has the DNA TGTGCCAGCTCACGAAGGAACAGGCCCCTGGAGCAGTACTTC. The chain couples TRBV18 to TRBJ2-7; D might be TRBD1 (5 bases). V lost 4 bases, J lost 7 bases, and 17 bases lay in between. This CDR3 has 14 residues. The germline gives CDR1 KGHSH, CDR2 LQKENI.

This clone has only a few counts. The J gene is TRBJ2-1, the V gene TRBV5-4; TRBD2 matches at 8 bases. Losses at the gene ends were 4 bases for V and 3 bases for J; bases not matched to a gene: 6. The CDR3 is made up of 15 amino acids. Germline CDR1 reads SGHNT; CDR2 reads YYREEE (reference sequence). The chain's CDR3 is CASSPTSGGYNEQFF. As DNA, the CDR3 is TGTGCCAGCAGCCCTACTAGCGGAGGCTACAATGAGCAGTTCTTC.

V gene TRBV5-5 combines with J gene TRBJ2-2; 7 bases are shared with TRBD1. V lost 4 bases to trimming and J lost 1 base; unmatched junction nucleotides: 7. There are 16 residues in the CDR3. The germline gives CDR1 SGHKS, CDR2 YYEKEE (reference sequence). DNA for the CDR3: TGTGCCAGCAGCCCCGGGACAGTCCAGAACACCGGGGAGCTGTTTTTT. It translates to CASSPGTVQNTGELFF.

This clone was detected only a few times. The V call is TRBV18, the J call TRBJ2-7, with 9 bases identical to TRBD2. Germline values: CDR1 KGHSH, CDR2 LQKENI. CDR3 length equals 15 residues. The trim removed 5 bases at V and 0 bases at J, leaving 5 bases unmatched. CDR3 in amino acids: CASSKEREVSYEQYF. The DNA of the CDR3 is TGTGCCAGCTCAAAAGAGCGGGAGGTCTCCTACGAGCAGTACTTC.

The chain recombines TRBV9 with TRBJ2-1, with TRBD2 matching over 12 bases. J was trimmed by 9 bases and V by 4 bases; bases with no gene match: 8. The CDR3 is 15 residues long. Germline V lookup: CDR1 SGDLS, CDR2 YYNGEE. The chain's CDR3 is CASSPSSGRGGEQFF. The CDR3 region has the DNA TGTGCCAGCAGCCCATCTAGCGGGAGGGGCGGTGAGCAGTTCTTC.

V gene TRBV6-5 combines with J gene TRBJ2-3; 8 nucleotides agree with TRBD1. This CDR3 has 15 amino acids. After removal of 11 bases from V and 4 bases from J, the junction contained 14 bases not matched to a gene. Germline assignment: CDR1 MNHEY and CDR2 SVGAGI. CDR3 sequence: CAGGDQGAGADTQYF. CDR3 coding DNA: TGTGCCGGGGGAGACCAGGGGGCTGGGGCAGATACGCAGTATTTT.

CDR3 in DNA: TGTGCCAGCAGCCCCGAACTAGTAAGCTCCTACAATGAGCAGTTCTTC. This sequence encodes CASSPELVSSYNEQFF. V and J are TRBV9 and TRBJ2-1; D is perhaps TRBD2 (5 bases). Per germline, CDR1 SGDLS and CDR2 YYNGEE. The CDR3 totals 16 residues. The V gene lost 4 bases and the J gene lost 0 bases, with 14 bases spanning the gap.

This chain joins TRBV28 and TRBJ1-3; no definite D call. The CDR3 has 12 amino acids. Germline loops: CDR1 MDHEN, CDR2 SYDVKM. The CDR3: CVAVSSGNTIYF. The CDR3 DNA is TGTGTTGCCGTTAGCTCTGGAAACACCATATATTTT.

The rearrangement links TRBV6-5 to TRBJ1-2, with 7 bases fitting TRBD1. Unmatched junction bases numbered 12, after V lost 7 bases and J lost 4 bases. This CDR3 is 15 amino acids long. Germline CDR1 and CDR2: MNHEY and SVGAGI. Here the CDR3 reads CASTPRGTGVYGYTF. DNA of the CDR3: TGTGCCAGCACCCCAAGAGGTACAGGGGTCTATGGCTACACCTTC.

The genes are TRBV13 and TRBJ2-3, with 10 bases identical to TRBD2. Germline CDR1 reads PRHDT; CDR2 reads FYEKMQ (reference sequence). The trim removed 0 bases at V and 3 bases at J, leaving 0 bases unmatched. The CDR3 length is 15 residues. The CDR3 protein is CASSLGLAGTDTQYF. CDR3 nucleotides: TGTGCCAGCAGCTTAGGACTAGCGGGAACAGATACGCAGTATTTT.

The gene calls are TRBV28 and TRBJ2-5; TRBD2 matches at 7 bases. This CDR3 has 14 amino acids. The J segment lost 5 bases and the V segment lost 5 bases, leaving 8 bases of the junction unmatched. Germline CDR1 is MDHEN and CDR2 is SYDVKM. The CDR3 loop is CASSTTGGVETQYF. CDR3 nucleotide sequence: TGTGCCAGCAGTACAACGGGAGGTGTGGAGACCCAGTACTTC.

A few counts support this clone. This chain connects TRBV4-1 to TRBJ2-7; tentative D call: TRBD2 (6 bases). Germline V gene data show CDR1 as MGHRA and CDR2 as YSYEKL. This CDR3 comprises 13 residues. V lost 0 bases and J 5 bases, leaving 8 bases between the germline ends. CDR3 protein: CASSQDPGDEQYF. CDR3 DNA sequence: TGCGCCAGCAGCCAAGATCCGGGGGACGAGCAGTACTTC.

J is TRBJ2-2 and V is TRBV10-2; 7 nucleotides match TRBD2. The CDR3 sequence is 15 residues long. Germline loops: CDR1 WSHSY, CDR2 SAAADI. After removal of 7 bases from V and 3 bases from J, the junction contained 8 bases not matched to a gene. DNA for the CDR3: TGCGCCAGCACCTGGGGGGGAAGCTACACCGGGGAGCTGTTTTTT. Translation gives CASTWGGSYTGELFF.

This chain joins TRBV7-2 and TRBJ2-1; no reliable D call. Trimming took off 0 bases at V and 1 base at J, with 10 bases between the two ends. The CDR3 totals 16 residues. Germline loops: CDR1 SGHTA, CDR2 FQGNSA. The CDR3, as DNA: TGTGCCAGCAGCTTAGCAGCGCGTGGATCCTACAATGAGCAGTTCTTC. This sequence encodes CASSLAARGSYNEQFF.

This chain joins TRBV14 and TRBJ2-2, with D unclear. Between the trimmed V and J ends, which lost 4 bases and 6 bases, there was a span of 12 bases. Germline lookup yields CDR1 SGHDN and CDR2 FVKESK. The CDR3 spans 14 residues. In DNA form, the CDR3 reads TGTGCCAGCAGCCGAGACCTGGTAGCCGGGGAGCTGTTTTTT. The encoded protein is CASSRDLVAGELFF.

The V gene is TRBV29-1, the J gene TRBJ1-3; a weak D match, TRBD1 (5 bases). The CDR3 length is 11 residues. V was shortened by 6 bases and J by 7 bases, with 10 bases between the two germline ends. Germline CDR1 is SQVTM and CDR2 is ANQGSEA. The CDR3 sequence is CSVDSGNTIYF. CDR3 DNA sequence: TGCAGCGTAGACAGTGGCAACACCATATATTTT.

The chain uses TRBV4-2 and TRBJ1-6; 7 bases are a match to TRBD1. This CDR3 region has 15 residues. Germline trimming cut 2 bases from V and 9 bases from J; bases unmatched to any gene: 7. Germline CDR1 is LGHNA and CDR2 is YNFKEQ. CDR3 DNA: TGTGCCAGCAGCCAAAACAGGGGAGTCGGTTCACCCCTCCACTTT. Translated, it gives CASSQNRGVGSPLHF.

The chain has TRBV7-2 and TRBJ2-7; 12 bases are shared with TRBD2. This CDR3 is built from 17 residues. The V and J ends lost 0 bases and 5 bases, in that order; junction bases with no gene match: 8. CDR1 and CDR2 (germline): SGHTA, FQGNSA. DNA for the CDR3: TGTGCCAGCAGCTTAGCCCTTGGACTAGCGGGGCAAAACGAGCAGTACTTC. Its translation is CASSLALGLAGQNEQYF.